A single sample is the source of the 12 T cell receptor beta chains below, sequenced in a study of blood T cell repertoires in COVID-19. The method was immunoSEQ multiplex PCR; TCRdb's version includes in-frame clones alone and lacks a portion of them. The sample holds approximately 250,000 clones, approximately 86% seen once. Specimen: peripheral blood. Source of these receptors: a woman between 65 and 79 years old with COVID-19, enrolled during active disease.

CDR3 nucleotides: TGTGCCAGCAACCGGGACAGGGTCGCTGAAGCTTTCTTT. The encoded protein is CASNRDRVAEAFF. The chain carries TRBV2 and TRBJ1-1, with TRBD1 identical over 9 bases. This CDR3 spans 13 amino acids. J gave up 6 bases and V 7 bases, and 6 bases lay outside the gene matches. Germline loops: CDR1 SNHLY, CDR2 FYNNEI.

The chain is built from TRBV6-5 and TRBJ1-1, with D hard to call. V was pared by 0 bases and J by 0 bases, with 8 bases between. Germline CDR1 and CDR2: MNHEY and SVGAGI. The CDR3 runs to 15 residues. The CDR3 DNA reads TGTGCCAGCAGTTACTCCCGGGGAATGAACACTGAAGCTTTCTTT. Amino acid sequence: CASSYSRGMNTEAFF.

This chain links TRBV30 with TRBJ2-5; 7 positions agree with TRBD1. CDR3 size: 13 residues. CDR1 is GTSNPN and CDR2 is SVGIG in the germline V gene (reference sequence). Trimming removed 4 bases from V and 5 bases from J; junction bases left unmatched: 7. CDR3 region: CAWTTGNEETQYF. The CDR3 DNA is TGTGCCTGGACGACAGGGAACGAGGAGACCCAGTACTTC.

The CDR3 region is CASSLIAGVETQYF. CDR3 in DNA: TGTGCCAGTAGTCTAATAGCGGGGGTAGAGACCCAGTACTTC. This rearrangement joins TRBV19 to TRBJ2-5; 9 bases are a match to TRBD2. CDR1 and CDR2 from the germline V gene are LNHDA and SQIVND (reference sequence). The J segment lost 4 bases and the V segment lost 5 bases, leaving 5 bases of the junction unmatched. The CDR3 consists of 14 residues.

V is TRBV19 and J is TRBJ2-5; D might be TRBD1 (5 bases). V lost 5 bases, J lost 2 bases, and 6 bases lay in between. The germline CDR1 and CDR2 sequences are LNHDA and SQIVND (reference sequence). The CDR3 is 12 amino acids. This chain's CDR3 is CASSAGQETQYF. CDR3 DNA: TGTGCCAGTAGTGCAGGGCAAGAGACCCAGTACTTC.

The chain joins TRBV7-2 to TRBJ2-5; perhaps TRBD2 as D (6 bases). CDR3 length equals 14 residues. CDR1 is SGHTA and CDR2 is FQGNSA in the germline V gene. V was clipped by 3 bases and J by 5 bases, with 13 bases between them. This CDR3 is CASSLGGWRETQYF. The CDR3 DNA is TGTGCCAGCAGCTTGGGGGGTTGGCGCGAGACCCAGTACTTC.

This clone turned up a few times. This chain uses TRBV6-6 with TRBJ2-5, with 11 nucleotides matching TRBD2. CDR1 and CDR2 from the germline V gene are MNHNY and SVGAGI (reference sequence). The ends lost 0 bases at V and 5 bases at J; junction bases unmatched: 5. This CDR3 has 16 amino acids. The DNA of the CDR3 is TGTGCCAGCAGTTACTCGATCCTAGCGGGGGGCGAGACCCAGTACTTC. Protein sequence: CASSYSILAGGETQYF.

V is TRBV15 and J is TRBJ2-1, with D possibly being TRBD1 (6 bases). Per germline, CDR1 LNHNV and CDR2 YYDKDF (reference sequence). Deletions cut 2 bases from V and 5 bases from J, with 10 bases between. CDR3 length equals 14 residues. CDR3 protein: CATSRPWTDNEQFF. DNA for the CDR3: TGTGCCACCAGCAGACCCTGGACAGACAATGAGCAGTTCTTC.

The chain is built from TRBV6-1 and TRBJ1-3; D is ambiguous. The germline gives CDR1 MNHNS, CDR2 SASEGT. Trimming took 2 bases from V and 4 from J, leaving 12 bases between them. The CDR3 sequence is 15 residues long. In nucleotides, the CDR3 is TGTGCCAGCAGTGAATCTACGTGGAGCGGAAACACCATATATTTT. This gives the protein CASSESTWSGNTIYF.

The genes are TRBV6-6 and TRBJ2-3, with TRBD1 matching over 7 bases. V lost 8 bases to trimming and J lost 1 base; unmatched junction nucleotides: 12. Per germline, CDR1 MNHNY and CDR2 SVGAGI (reference sequence). The CDR3 is 16 amino acids. CDR3 DNA: TGTGCCAGCCAAAGGGGGCATTCCGGGGGCACAGATACGCAGTATTTT. It encodes CASQRGHSGGTDTQYF.

This chain links TRBV27 with TRBJ2-4; D may be TRBD2 (6 bases). This CDR3 region has 12 residues. V dropped 3 bases and J dropped 7 bases, with 7 bases sitting between them. Germline-derived CDR1 and CDR2 are MNHEY and SMNVEV (reference sequence). In DNA form, the CDR3 reads TGTGCCAGCAGTTTTGGGGGGAACATTCAGTACTTC. Translated: CASSFGGNIQYF.

The chain couples TRBV30 to TRBJ2-7, with D perhaps TRBD2 (6 bases). Germline values: CDR1 GTSNPN, CDR2 SVGIG (reference sequence). The CDR3 is 14 residues long. Trimming removed 2 bases from V and 2 bases from J, with 13 bases in between. The CDR3 loop reads CAWSLGGSTYEQYF. In DNA form, the CDR3 reads TGTGCCTGGAGTCTTGGAGGGTCTACCTACGAGCAGTACTTC.